This T cell receptor beta chain came from a study of tumor-infiltrating lymphocytes in primary liver carcinoma. Looking at the study overall: The neoplasms were of stage T1-T3 N0M0, with dimensions of roughly 4.2 to 10 cm across.

The tissue used was unsorted bulk material of about 19-30 mg. RNA and DNA were co-extracted from it with the AllPrep DNA/RNA mini kit. The study sampled five separate regions from each tumor. The CDR3 consists of 11 residues. The germline V gene encodes CDR1 LNHDA and CDR2 SQIVND (reference sequence). Trimming stripped 5 bases from V and 14 bases from J, with 13 bases between. cDNA specific to TCR beta was made from around 470 ng of total RNA, with a constant-region primer employed for priming. Three nested multiplex PCR rounds of slightly modified ARM-PCR generated TCR beta libraries. Both of the initial two PCR rounds ran for approximately 11 cycles and employed TRBV1-TRBV30 forward primers alongside a C-beta reverse primer. TCRdb recomputed calls from the multiplex PCR reads with MiXCR, one row per CDR3 protein. The data contain about 74,000 distinct CDR3 sequences, approximately 70% of them singletons.

The material sequenced was liver tumor tissue from sampling region 4. Regarding subset: tumor region T4, right-lateral pole. This rearrangement joins TRBV19 to TRBJ2-1, with unresolved D. This TCR was recovered from a man in his forties or fifties with primary liver carcinoma and hepatitis B virus infection. As DNA, the CDR3 is TGTGCCAGTAGTTCCTGGGATGTGGAGTTCTTC. Encoded protein: CASSSWDVEFF.